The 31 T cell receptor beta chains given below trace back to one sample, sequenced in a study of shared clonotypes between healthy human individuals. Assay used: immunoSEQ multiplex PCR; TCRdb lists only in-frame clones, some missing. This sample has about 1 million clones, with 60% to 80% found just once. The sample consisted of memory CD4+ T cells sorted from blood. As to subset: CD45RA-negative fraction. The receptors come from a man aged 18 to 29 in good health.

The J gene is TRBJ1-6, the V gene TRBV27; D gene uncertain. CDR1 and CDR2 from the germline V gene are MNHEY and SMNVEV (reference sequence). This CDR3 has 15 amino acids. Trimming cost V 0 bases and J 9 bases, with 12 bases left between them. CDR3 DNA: TGTGCCAGCAGTTTATCGGGCCAGATTGGTTCACCCCTCCACTTT. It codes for CASSLSGQIGSPLHF.

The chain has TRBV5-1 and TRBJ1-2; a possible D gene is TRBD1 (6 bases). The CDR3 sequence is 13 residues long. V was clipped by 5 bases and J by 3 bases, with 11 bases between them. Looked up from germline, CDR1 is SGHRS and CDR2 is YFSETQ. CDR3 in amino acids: CASSQDSYYGYTF. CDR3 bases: TGCGCCAGCAGTCAGGACAGCTACTATGGCTACACCTTC.

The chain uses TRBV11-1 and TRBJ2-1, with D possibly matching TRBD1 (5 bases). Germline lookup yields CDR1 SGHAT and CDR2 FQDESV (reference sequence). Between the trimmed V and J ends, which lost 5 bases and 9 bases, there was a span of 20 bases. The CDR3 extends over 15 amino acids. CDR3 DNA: TGTGCCAGCAGCCCTCCCCAAGGGGCTTCAAGTGAGCAGTTCTTC. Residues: CASSPPQGASSEQFF.

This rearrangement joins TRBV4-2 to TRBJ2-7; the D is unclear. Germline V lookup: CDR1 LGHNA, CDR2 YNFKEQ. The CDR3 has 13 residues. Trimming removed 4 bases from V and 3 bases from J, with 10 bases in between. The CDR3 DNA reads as TGTGCCAGCAGCCTAAGGTCGGACTACGAGCAGTACTTC. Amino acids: CASSLRSDYEQYF.

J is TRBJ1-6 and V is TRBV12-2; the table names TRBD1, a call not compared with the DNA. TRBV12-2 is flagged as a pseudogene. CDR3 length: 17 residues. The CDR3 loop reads CASRHRDRGSRNSPLHF. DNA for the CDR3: TGTGCAAGTCGCCATAGGGACAGGGGGAGTAGGAATTCACCCCTCCACTTT.

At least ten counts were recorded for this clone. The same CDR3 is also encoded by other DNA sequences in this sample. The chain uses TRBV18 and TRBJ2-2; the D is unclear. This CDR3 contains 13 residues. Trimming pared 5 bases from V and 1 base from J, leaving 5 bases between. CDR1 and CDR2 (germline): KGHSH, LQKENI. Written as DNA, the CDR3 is TGTGCCAGCTCAGACGGGAACACCGGGGAGCTGTTTTTT. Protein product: CASSDGNTGELFF.

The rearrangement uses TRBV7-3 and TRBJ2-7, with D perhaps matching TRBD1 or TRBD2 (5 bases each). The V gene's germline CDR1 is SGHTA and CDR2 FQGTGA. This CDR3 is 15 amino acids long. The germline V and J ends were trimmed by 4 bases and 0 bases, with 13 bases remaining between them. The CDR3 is CASSSGPGPSYEQYF. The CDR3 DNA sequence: TGTGCCAGCAGCTCGGGACCCGGTCCCTCCTACGAGCAGTACTTC. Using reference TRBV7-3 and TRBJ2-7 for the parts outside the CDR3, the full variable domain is GAGVSQTPSNKVTEKGKYVELRCDPISGHTALYWYRQSLGQGPEFLIYFQGTGAADDSGLPNDRFFAVRPEGSVSTLKIQRTERGDSAVYLCASSSGPGPSYEQYFGPGTRLTVT.

The CDR3 DNA reads as TGTGCCAGCAGCCAGTTCCAGCAAGGGGAGACCCAGTACTTC. Its translation: CASSQFQQGETQYF. The V gene is TRBV6-6, the J gene TRBJ2-5; D is undetermined. The V and J ends lost 6 bases and 5 bases respectively, with 16 bases between them. The CDR3 is 14 amino acids. Germline-derived CDR1 and CDR2 are MNHNY and SVGAGI (reference sequence).

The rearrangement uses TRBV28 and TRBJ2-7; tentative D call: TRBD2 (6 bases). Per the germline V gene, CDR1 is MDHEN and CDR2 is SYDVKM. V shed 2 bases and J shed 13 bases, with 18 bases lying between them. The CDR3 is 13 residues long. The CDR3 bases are TGTGCCAGCAGTTTACGCTCCCCACCGGGACTTTACTTC. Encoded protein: CASSLRSPPGLYF. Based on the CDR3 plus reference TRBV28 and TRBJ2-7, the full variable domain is DVKVTQSSRYLVKRTGEKVFLECVQDMDHENMFWYRQDPGLGLRLIYFSYDVKMKEKGDIPEGYSVSREKKERFSLILESASTNQTSMYLCASSLRSPPGLYFGPGTRLTVT.

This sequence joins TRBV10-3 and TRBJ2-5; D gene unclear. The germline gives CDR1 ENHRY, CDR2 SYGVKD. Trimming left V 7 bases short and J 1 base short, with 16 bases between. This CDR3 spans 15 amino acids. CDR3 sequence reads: CAITAGGMPQETQYF. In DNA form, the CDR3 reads TGTGCCATCACAGCCGGTGGGATGCCCCAAGAGACCCAGTACTTC.

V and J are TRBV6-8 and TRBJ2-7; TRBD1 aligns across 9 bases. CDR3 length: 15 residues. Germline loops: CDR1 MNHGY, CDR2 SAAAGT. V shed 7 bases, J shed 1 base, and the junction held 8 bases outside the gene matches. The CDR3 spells CASILSGTGSYEQYF. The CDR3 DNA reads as TGTGCCAGCATTCTTTCCGGGACAGGGTCCTACGAGCAGTACTTC.

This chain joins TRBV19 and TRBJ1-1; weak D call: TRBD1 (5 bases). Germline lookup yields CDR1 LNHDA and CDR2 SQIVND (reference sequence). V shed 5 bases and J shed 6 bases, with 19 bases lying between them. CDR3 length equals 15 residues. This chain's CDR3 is CASSAAQGRRAEAFF. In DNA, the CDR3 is TGTGCCAGTAGTGCGGCCCAGGGTCGACGAGCTGAAGCTTTCTTT.

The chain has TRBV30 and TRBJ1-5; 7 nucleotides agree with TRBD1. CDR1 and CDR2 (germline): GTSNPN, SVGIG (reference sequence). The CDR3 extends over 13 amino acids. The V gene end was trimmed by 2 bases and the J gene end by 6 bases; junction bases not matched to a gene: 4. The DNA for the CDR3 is TGTGCCTGGAGTTCAGGGGGAAGTCAGCCCCAGCATTTT. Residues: CAWSSGGSQPQHF.

The CDR3 loop is CAWRQRPPSYEQYF. The CDR3 nucleotides read TGTGCCTGGAGACAGAGGCCCCCCTCCTACGAGCAGTACTTC. This chain connects TRBV30 to TRBJ2-5; D remains ambiguous. The better agreement between TRBJ2-7 and the DNA end casts doubt on the J call. CDR3 length equals 14 residues. CDR1 GTSNPN and CDR2 SVGIG come from the germline V gene (reference sequence).

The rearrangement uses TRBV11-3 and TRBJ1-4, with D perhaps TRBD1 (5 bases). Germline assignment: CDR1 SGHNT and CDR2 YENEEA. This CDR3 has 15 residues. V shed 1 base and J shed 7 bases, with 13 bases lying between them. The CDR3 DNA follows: TGTGCCAGCAGCTTAGCCCGAGGGGTAGGTGAAAAACTGTTTTTT. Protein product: CASSLARGVGEKLFF.

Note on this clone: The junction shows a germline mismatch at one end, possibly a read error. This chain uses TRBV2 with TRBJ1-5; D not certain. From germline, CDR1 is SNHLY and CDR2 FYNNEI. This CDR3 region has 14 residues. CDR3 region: CASREGRVGQPQHF. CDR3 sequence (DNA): TGTGCCAGCAGGGAAGGGAGGGTTGGTCAGCCCCAGCATTTT.

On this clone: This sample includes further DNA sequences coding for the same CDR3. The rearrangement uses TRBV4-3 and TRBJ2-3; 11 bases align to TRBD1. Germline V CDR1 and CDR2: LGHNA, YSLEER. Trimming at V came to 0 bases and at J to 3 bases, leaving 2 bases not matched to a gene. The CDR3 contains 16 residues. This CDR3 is CASSQDWDRGTDTQYF. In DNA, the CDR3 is TGCGCCAGCAGCCAAGATTGGGACAGGGGGACAGATACGCAGTATTTT.

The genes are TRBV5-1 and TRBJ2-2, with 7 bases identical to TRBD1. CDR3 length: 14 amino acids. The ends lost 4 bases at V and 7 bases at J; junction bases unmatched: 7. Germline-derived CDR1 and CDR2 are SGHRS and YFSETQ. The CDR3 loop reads CASSRDRDGGELFF. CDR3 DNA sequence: TGCGCCAGCAGCCGCGACAGGGACGGCGGGGAGCTGTTTTTT.

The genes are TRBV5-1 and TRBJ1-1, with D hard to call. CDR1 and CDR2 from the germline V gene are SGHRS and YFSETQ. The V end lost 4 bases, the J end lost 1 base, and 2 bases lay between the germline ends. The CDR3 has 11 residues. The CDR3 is CASSKNTEAFF. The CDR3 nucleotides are TGCGCCAGCAGCAAGAACACTGAAGCTTTCTTT.

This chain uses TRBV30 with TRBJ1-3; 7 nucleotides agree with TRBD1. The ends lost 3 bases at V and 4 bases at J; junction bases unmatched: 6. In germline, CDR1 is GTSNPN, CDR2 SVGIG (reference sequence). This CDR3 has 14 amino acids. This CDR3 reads CAWSQGTAGNTIYF. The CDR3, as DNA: TGTGCCTGGAGCCAAGGGACAGCCGGAAACACCATATATTTT.

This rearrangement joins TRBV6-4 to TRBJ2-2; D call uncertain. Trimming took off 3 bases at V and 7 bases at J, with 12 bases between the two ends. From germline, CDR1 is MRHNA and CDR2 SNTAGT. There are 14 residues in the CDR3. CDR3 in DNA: TGTGCCAGCAGTGAGAATCCTCCAGGCGGGGAGCTGTTTTTT. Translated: CASSENPPGGELFF.

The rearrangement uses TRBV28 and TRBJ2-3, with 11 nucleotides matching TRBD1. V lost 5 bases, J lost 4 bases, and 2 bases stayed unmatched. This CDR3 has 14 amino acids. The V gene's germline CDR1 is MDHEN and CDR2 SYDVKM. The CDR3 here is CASSLGQGADTQYF. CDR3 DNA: TGTGCCAGCAGTCTGGGACAGGGGGCAGATACGCAGTATTTT.

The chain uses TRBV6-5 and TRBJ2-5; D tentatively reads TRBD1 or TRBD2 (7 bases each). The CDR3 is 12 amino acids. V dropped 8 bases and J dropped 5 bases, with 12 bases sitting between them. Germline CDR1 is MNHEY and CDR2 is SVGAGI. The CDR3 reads CASGRGGETQYF. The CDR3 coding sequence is TGTGCCAGCGGCAGGGGGGGGGAGACCCAGTACTTC.

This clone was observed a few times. The CDR3 reads CASRPSAGGVSTDTQYF. The CDR3, as DNA: TGTGCCAGCAGACCTAGTGCGGGGGGGGTAAGCACAGATACGCAGTATTTT. V and J are TRBV4-2 and TRBJ2-3; 9 bases agree with TRBD2. This CDR3 region has 17 residues. J lost 0 bases, V lost 6 bases, and 10 bases had no gene match. Per germline, CDR1 LGHNA and CDR2 YNFKEQ.

CDR3 sequence reads: CASSLAQGGYEQYF. The CDR3 nucleotides read TGTGCCAGCAGTTTAGCCCAAGGAGGTTACGAGCAGTACTTC. V is TRBV28 and J is TRBJ2-7; D is perhaps TRBD2 (5 bases). The CDR3 is made up of 14 amino acids. V was shortened by 2 bases and J by 4 bases, with 12 bases between the two germline ends. Germline V gene lookup returns CDR1 MDHEN and CDR2 SYDVKM.

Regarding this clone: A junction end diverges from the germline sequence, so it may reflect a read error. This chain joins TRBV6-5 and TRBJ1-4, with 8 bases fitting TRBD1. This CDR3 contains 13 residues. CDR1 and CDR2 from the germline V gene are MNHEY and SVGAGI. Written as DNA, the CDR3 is TGTGCCAGCAGAACTGACGGACAGGGATCCCCCGTTTTT. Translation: CASRTDGQGSPVF.

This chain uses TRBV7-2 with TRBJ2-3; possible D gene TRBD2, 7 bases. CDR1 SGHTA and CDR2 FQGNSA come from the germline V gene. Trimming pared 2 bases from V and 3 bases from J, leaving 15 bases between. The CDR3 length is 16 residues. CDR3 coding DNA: TGTGCCAGCAGCTTAATGGTGGGGGGGCCAACAGATACGCAGTATTTT. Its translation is CASSLMVGGPTDTQYF.

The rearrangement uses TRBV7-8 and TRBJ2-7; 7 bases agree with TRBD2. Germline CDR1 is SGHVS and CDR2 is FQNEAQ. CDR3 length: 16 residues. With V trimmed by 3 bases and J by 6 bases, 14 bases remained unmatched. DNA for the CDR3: TGTGCCAGCAGCTTGCAGCATGGACTAGGGCTGGGCGAGCAGTACTTC. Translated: CASSLQHGLGLGEQYF.

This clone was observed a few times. CDR3 bases: TGTGCCAGCAGCTTAGGTGGGGGGACCGACAATGAGCAGTTCTTC. Encoded protein: CASSLGGGTDNEQFF. The chain links TRBV7-9 to TRBJ2-1; D is possibly TRBD2 (6 bases). V shed 1 base and J shed 5 bases, with 12 bases lying between them. There are 15 residues in the CDR3. Germline V CDR1 and CDR2: SEHNR, FQNEAQ (reference sequence). Variable domain in full (rest from reference TRBV7-9 and TRBJ2-1): DTGVSQNPRHKITKRGQNVTFRCDPISEHNRLYWYRQTLGQGPEFLTYFQNEAQLEKSRLLSDRFSAERPKGSFSTLEIQRTEQGDSAMYLCASSLGGGTDNEQFFGPGTRLTVL.

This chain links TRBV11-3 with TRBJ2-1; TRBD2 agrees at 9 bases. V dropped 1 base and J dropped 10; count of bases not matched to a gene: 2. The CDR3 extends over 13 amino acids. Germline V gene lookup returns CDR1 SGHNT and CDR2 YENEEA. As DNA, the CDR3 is TGTGCCAGCAGCTTAGGTCTAGCGGGGGAGCAGTTCTTC. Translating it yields CASSLGLAGEQFF.

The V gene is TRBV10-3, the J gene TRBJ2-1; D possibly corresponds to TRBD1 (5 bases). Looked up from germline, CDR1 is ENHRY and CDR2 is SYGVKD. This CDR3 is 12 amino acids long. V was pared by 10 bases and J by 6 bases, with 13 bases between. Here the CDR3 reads CATLQDSNEQFF. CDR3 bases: TGTGCCACTCTACAGGATTCCAATGAGCAGTTCTTC.